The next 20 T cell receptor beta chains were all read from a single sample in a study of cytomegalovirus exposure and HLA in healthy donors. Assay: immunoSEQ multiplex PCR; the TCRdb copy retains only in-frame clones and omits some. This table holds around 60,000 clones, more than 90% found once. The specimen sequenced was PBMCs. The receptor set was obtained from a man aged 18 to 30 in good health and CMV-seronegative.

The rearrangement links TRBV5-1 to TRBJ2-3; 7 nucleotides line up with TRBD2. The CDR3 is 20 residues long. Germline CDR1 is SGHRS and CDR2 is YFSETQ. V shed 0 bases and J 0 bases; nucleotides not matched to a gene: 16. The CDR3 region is CASSLVRDYTPASSTDTQYF. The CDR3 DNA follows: TGCGCCAGCAGCTTGGTCCGGGACTACACTCCCGCATCTAGCACAGATACGCAGTATTTT.

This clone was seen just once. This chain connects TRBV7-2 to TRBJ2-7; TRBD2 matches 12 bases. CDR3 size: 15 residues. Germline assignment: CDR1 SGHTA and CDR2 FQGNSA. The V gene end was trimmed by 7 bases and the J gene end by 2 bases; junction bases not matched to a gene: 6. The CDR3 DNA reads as TGTGCCAGCACCCTGACTAGCGGGGGTACCTACGAGCAGTACTTC. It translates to CASTLTSGGTYEQYF.

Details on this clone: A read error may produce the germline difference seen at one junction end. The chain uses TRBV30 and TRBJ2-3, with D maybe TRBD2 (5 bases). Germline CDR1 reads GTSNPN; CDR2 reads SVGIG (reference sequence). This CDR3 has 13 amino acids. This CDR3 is CAWSDSSRDTQYF. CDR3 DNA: TGTGCCTGGAGTGACTCTAGCAGAGATACGCAGTATTTT.

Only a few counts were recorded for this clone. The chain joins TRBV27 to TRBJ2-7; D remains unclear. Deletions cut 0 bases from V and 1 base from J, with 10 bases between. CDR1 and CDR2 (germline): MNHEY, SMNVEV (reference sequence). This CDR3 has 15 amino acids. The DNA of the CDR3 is TGTGCCAGCAGTTTATCGTACCTCGGGTCCTACGAGCAGTACTTC. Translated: CASSLSYLGSYEQYF.

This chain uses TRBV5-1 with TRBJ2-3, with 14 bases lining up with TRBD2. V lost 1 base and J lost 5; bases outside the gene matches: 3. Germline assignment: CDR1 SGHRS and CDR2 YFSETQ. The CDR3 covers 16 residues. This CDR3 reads CASSLPGTSGRDTQYF. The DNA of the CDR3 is TGCGCCAGCAGCTTGCCCGGGACTAGCGGGAGAGATACGCAGTATTTT.

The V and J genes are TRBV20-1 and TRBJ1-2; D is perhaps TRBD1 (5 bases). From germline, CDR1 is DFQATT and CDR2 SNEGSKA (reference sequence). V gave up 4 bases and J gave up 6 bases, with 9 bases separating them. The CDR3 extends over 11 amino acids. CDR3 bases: TGCAGTGCTAAGGACACAAATGGCTACACCTTC. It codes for CSAKDTNGYTF.

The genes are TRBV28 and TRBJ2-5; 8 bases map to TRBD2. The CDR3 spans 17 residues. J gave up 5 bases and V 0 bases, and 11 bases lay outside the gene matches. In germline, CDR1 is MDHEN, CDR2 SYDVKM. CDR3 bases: TGTGCCAGCAGTTTATGGCCCCGAGCGGGAGAGGGGGAGACCCAGTACTTC. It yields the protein CASSLWPRAGEGETQYF.

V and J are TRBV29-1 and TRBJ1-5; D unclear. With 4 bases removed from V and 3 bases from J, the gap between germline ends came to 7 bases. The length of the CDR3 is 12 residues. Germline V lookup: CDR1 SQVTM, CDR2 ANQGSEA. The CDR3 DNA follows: TGCAGCGTTGTAACAGCCAATCAGCCCCAGCATTTT. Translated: CSVVTANQPQHF.

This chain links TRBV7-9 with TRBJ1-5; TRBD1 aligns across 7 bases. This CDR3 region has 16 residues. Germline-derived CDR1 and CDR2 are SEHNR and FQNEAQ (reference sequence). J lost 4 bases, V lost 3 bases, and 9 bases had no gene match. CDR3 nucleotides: TGTGCCAGCAGCTTGGGAACAGGGGATGGAAATCAGCCCCAGCATTTT. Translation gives CASSLGTGDGNQPQHF.

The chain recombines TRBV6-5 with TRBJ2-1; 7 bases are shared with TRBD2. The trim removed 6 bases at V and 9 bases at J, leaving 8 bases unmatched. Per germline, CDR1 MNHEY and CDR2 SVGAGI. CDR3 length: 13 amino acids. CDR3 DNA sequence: TGTGCCAGCAGCCTGGGAGGGTCTCGTGAGCAGTTCTTC. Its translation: CASSLGGSREQFF.

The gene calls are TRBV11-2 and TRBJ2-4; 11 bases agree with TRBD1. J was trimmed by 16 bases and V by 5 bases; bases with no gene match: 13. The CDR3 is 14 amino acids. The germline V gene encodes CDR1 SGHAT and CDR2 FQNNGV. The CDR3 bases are TGTGCCAGCAGCCCCTCCGGACAGGGGGCCGGGGGCTACTTC. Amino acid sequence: CASSPSGQGAGGYF.

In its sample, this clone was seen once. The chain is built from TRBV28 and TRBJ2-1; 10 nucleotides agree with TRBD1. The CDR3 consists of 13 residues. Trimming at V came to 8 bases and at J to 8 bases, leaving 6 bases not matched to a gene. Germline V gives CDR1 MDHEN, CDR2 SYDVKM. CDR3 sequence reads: CASGGQGRDEQFF. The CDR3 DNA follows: TGTGCCAGCGGGGGACAGGGGAGGGATGAGCAGTTCTTC.

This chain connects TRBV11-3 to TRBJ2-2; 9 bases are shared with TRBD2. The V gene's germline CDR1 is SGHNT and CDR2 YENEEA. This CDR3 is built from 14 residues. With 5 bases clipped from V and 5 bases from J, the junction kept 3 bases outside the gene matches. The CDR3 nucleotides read TGTGCCAGCAGCCGACTAGCGGAAACCGGGGAGCTGTTTTTT. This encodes CASSRLAETGELFF. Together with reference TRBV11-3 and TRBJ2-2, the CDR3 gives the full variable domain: EAGVVQSPRYKIIEKKQPVAFWCNPISGHNTLYWYLQNLGQGPELLIRYENEEAVDDSQLPKDRFSAERLKGVDSTLKIQPAELGDSAVYLCASSRLAETGELFFGEGSRLTVL.

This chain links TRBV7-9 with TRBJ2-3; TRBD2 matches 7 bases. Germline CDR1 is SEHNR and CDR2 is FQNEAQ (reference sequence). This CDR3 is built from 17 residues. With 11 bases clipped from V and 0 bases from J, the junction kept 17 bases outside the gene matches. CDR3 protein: CASSWDRAGPSTDTQYF. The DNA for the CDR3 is TGTGCCTCTAGTTGGGATAGAGCGGGACCTAGCACAGATACGCAGTATTTT.

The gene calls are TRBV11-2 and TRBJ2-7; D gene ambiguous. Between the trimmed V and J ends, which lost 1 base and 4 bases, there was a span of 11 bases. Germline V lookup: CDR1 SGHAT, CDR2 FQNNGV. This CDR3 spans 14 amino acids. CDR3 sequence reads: CASSLVGAVYEQYF. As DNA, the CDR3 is TGTGCCAGCAGCTTAGTGGGCGCCGTTTACGAGCAGTACTTC.

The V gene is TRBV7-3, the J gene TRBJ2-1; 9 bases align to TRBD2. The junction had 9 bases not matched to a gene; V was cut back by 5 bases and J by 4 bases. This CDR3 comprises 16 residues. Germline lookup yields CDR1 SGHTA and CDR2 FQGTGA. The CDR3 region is CASSRTPGLAYNEQFF. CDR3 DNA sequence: TGTGCCAGCAGCCGAACCCCGGGACTAGCTTACAATGAGCAGTTCTTC.

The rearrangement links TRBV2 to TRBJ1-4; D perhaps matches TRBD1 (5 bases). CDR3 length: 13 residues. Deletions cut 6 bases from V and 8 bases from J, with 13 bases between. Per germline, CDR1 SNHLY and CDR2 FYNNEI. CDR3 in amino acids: CASRPRVGEKLFF. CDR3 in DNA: TGTGCCAGCAGACCCAGGGTGGGGGAAAAACTGTTTTTT.

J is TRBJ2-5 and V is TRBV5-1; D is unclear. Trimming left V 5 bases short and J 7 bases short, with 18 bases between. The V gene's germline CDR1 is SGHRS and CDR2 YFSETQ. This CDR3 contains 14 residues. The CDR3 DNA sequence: TGCGCCAGCAGGGTGGGCCCAGAAACCCGGACCCAGTACTTC. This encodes CASRVGPETRTQYF.

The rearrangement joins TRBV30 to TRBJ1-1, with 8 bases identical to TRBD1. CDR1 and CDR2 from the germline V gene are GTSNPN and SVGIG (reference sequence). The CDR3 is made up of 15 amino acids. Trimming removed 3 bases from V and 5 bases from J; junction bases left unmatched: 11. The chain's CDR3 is CAWRGQGAPGTEAFF. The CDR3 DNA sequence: TGTGCCTGGAGAGGGCAGGGGGCGCCGGGTACTGAAGCTTTCTTT.

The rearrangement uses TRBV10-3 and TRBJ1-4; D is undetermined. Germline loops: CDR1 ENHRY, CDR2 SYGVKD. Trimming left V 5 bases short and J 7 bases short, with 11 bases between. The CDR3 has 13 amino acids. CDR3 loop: CAISPELGEKLFF. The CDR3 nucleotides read TGTGCCATCAGTCCGGAGCTGGGTGAAAAACTGTTTTTT.